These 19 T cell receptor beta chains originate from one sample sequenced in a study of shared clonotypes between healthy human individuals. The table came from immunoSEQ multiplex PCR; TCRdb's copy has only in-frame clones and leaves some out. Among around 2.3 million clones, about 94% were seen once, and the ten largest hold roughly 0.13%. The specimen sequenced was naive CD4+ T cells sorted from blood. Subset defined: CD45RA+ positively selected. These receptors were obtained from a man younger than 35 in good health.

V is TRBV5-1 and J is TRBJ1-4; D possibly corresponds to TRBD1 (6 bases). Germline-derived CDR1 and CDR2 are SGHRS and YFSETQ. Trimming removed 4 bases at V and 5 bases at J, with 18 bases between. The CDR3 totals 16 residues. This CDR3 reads CASSIPSGALNEKLFF. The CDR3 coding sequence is TGCGCCAGCAGCATACCCTCAGGGGCCCTAAATGAAAAACTGTTTTTT.

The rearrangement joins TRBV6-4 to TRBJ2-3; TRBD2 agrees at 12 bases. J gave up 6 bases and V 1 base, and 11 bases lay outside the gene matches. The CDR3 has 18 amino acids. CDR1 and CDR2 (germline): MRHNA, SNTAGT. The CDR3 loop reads CASSDFGLAGGPRDTQYF. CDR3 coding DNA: TGTGCCAGCAGTGACTTCGGTCTAGCGGGAGGGCCTCGGGATACGCAGTATTTT.

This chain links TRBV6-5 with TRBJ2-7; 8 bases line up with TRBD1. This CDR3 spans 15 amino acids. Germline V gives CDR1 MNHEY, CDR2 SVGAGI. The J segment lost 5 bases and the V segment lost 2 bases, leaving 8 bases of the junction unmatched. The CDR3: CASSYRRQGSHEQYF. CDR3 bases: TGTGCCAGCAGTTACCGGAGACAGGGGAGCCACGAGCAGTACTTC.

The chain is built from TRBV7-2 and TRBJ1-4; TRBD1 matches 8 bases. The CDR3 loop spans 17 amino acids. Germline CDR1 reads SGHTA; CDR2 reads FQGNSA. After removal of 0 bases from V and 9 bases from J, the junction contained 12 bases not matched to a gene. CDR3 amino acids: CASSLAVGQGAAKKLFF. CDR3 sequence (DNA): TGTGCCAGCAGCTTAGCAGTTGGGCAGGGGGCCGCGAAAAAACTGTTTTTT.

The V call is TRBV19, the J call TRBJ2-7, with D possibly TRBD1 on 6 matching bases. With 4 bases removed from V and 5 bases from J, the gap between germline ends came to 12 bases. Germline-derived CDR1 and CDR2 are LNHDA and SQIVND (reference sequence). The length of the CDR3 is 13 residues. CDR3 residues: CASSTKQGDEQYF. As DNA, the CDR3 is TGTGCCAGTAGTACAAAACAGGGCGACGAGCAGTACTTC. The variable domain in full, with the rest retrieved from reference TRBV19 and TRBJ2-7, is DGGITQSPKYLFRKEGQNVTLSCEQNLNHDAMYWYRQDPGQGLRLIYYSQIVNDFQKGDIAEGYSVSREKKESFPLTVTSAQKNPTAFYLCASSTKQGDEQYFGPGTRLTVT.

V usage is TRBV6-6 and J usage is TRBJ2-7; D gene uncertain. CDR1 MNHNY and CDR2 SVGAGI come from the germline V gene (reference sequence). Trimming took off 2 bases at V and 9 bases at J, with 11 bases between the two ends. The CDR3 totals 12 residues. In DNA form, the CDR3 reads TGTGCCAGCAGTTACAGGAAAGGCCCGCAGTACTTC. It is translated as CASSYRKGPQYF.

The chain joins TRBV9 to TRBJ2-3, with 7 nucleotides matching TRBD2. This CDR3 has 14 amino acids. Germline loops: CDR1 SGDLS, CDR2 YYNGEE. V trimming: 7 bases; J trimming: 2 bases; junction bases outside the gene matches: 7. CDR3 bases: TGTGCCAGCGGCTCCAGCGGGACCACAGATACGCAGTATTTT. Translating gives CASGSSGTTDTQYF.

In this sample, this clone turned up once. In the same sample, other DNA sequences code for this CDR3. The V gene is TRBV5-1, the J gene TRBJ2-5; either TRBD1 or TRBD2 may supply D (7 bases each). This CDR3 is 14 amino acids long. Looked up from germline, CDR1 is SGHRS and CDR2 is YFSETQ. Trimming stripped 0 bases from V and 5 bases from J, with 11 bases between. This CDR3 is CASSLDRGGETQYF. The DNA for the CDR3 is TGCGCCAGCAGCTTGGACAGGGGAGGGGAGACCCAGTACTTC. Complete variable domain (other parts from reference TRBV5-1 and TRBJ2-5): KAGVTQTPRYLIKTRGQQVTLSCSPISGHRSVSWYQQTPGQGLQFLFEYFSETQRNKGNFPGRFSGRQFSNSRSEMNVSTLELGDSALYLCASSLDRGGETQYFGPGTRLLVL.

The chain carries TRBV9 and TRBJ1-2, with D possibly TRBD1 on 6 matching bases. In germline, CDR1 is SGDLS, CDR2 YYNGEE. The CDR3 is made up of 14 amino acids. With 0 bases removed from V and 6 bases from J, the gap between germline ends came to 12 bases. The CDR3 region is CASSVARGSNGYTF. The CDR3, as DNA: TGTGCCAGCAGCGTAGCAAGGGGGAGCAATGGCTACACCTTC. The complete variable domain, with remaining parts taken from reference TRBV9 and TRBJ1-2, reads DSGVTQTPKHLITATGQRVTLRCSPRSGDLSVYWYQQSLDQGLQFLIQYYNGEERAKGNILERFSAQQFPDLHSELNLSSLELGDSALYFCASSVARGSNGYTFGSGTRLTVV.

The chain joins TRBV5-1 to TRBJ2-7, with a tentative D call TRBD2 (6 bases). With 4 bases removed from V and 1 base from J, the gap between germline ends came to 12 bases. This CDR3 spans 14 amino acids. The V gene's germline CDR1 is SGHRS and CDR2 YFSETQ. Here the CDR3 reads CASSLMTSSYEQYF. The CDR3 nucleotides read TGCGCCAGCAGCCTAATGACTAGTTCCTACGAGCAGTACTTC.

The CDR3 sequence is CASSLTGVYEQYF. The CDR3 DNA reads as TGTGCCAGCAGTTTGACAGGGGTCTACGAGCAGTACTTC. The chain uses TRBV2 and TRBJ2-7, with TRBD1 matching over 8 bases. The CDR3 is made up of 13 amino acids. In germline, CDR1 is SNHLY, CDR2 FYNNEI. V dropped 5 bases and J dropped 3; count of bases not matched to a gene: 3.

The CDR3 here is CASSSGRYEQYF. DNA of the CDR3: TGCGCCAGCAGCTCAGGACGATACGAGCAGTACTTC. The V gene is TRBV5-1, the J gene TRBJ2-7, with D uncertain. Germline V lookup: CDR1 SGHRS, CDR2 YFSETQ. CDR3 size: 12 residues. V gave up 3 bases and J gave up 4 bases, with 8 bases separating them.

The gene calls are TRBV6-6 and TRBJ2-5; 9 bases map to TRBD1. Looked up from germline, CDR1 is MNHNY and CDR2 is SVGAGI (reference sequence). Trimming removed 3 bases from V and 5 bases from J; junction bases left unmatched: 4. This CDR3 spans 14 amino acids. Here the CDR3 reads CASSYFGQGETQYF. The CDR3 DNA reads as TGTGCCAGCAGTTATTTCGGACAGGGGGAGACCCAGTACTTC.

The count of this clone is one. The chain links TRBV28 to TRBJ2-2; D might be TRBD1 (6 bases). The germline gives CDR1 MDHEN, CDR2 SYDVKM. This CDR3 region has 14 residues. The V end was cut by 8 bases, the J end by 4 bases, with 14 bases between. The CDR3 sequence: CASLPGDITGELFF. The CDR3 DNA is TGTGCCAGCCTCCCAGGGGACATCACCGGGGAGCTGTTTTTT. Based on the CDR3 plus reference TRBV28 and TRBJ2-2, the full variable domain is DVKVTQSSRYLVKRTGEKVFLECVQDMDHENMFWYRQDPGLGLRLIYFSYDVKMKEKGDIPEGYSVSREKKERFSLILESASTNQTSMYLCASLPGDITGELFFGEGSRLTVL.

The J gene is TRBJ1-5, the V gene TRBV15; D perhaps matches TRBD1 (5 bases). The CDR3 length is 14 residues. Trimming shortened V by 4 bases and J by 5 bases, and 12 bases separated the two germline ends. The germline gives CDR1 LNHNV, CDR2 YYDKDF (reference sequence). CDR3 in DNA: TGTGCCACCAGCAAGCGGGACTCACATCAGCCCCAGCATTTT. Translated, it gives CATSKRDSHQPQHF.

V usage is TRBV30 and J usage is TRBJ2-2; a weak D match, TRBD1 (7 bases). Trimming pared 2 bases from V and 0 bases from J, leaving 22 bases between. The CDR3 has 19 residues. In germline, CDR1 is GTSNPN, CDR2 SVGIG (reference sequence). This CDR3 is CAWSILRQGGLANTGELFF. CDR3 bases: TGTGCCTGGAGTATATTGAGACAGGGAGGTTTAGCGAACACCGGGGAGCTGTTTTTT. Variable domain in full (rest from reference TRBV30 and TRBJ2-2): SQTIHQWPATLVQPVGSPLSLECTVEGTSNPNLYWYRQAAGRGLQLLFYSVGIGQISSEVPQNLSASRPQDRQFILSSKKLLLSDSGFYLCAWSILRQGGLANTGELFFGEGSRLTVL.

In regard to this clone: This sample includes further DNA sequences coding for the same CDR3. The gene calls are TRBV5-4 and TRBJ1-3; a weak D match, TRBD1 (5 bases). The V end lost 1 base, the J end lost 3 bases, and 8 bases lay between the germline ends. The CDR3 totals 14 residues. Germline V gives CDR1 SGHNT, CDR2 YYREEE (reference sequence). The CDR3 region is CASSLRGGGNTIYF. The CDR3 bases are TGTGCCAGCAGCTTGAGGGGTGGTGGAAACACCATATATTTT.

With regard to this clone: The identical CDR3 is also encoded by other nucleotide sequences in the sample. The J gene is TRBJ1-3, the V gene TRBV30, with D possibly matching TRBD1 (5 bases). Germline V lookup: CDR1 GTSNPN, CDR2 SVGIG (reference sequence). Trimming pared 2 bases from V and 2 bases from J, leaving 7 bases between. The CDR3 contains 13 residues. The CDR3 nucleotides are TGTGCCTGGAGTAGGGGACCTGGAAACACCATATATTTT. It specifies CAWSRGPGNTIYF.

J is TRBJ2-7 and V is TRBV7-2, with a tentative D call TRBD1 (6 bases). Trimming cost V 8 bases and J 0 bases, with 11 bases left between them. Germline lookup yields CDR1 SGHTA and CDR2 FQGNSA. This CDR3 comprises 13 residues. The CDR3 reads CASGTTSSYEQYF. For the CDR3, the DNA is TGTGCCAGCGGGACAACGAGCTCCTACGAGCAGTACTTC.